A single sample is the source of the 31 T cell receptor beta chains below, sequenced in a study of blood T cells in healthy people across ages. The authors ran a second PCR of 7 to 11 cycles using a sample-barcoded 5' primer and a J-beta primer mix. MiXCR was run by TCRdb on the 5' RACE reads, yielding one entry per CDR3 protein. The sample lists about 1 million distinct CDR3 sequences, 40% to 50% seen once, with under 20% in the top ten. The source material was blood. The receptors come from a woman aged 60-75 years in good health.

This clonotype was observed a handful of times. The chain links TRBV6-1 to TRBJ2-6; D might be TRBD1 or TRBD2, each matching 5 bases. The CDR3 is 14 residues long. The germline V and J ends were trimmed by 7 bases and 3 bases, with 10 bases remaining between them. Per germline, CDR1 MNHNS and CDR2 SASEGT. DNA of the CDR3: TGTGCCAGCACCAATGGGGGTGGGGCCAACGTCCTGACTTTC. It yields the protein CASTNGGGANVLTF.

This rearrangement joins TRBV6-2 or TRBV6-3 to TRBJ2-1, with D possibly matching TRBD2 (5 bases). The CDR3 spans 13 residues. Germline CDR1 reads MNHEY; CDR2 reads SVGEGT. Deletions cut 1 base from V and 10 bases from J, with 11 bases between. The CDR3: CASSYWSGAEQFF. In DNA form, the CDR3 reads TGTGCCAGCAGTTACTGGAGCGGCGCGGAGCAGTTCTTC.

This clonotype occurred a few times. The chain is built from TRBV25-1 and TRBJ2-7; TRBD2 is a possible D gene (6 bases). The germline V gene has CDR1 MGHDK and CDR2 SYGVNS. Trimming removed 1 base at V and 3 bases at J, with 13 bases between. CDR3 length: 15 residues. The DNA for the CDR3 is TGTGCCAGCAGTGAATTAGGAGGGACCTACTACGAGCAGTACTTC. This codes for CASSELGGTYYEQYF.

The V and J genes are TRBV10-3 and TRBJ2-3, with D possibly matching TRBD2 (5 bases). V was cut by 2 bases and J by 1 base, with 13 bases left in between. Germline V lookup: CDR1 ENHRY, CDR2 SYGVKD. There are 16 residues in the CDR3. CDR3 amino acids: CAISERTLTGTDTQYF. CDR3 DNA: TGTGCCATCAGTGAGCGGACTTTGACTGGCACAGATACGCAGTATTTT.

The chain employs TRBV6-2 or TRBV6-3 and TRBJ2-7; 11 bases map to TRBD2. The CDR3 sequence is 18 residues long. Germline V lookup: CDR1 MNHEY, CDR2 SVGEGT. With 0 bases clipped from V and 0 bases from J, the junction kept 7 bases outside the gene matches. This CDR3 is CASSYSRTSGSSSYEQYF. CDR3 nucleotide sequence: TGTGCCAGCAGTTACTCAAGGACTAGCGGGTCAAGCTCCTACGAGCAGTACTTC.

This clonotype has only one observation. The CDR3 sequence is CASSPPGLGYNEQYF. CDR3 bases: TGTGCCAGCAGTCCTCCAGGGCTGGGTTACAATGAGCAGTACTTC. J is TRBJ2-5 and V is TRBV27, with TRBD1 as a possible D gene (5 bases). CDR3 length: 15 amino acids. The V gene lost 5 bases and the J gene lost 11 bases, with 24 bases spanning the gap. Germline V gives CDR1 MNHEY, CDR2 SMNVEV (reference sequence).

The chain joins TRBV5-6 to TRBJ1-2; a possible D gene is TRBD1 (5 bases). The CDR3 extends over 16 amino acids. V lost 0 bases and J lost 1, with 13 bases in between. Germline CDR1 is SGHDT and CDR2 is YYEEEE. For the CDR3, the DNA is TGTGCCAGCAGCTTGGCCATTCTGGGGGTTAACTATGGCTACACCTTC. Residues: CASSLAILGVNYGYTF.

CDR3 sequence: CASSFLRTETYEQYF. CDR3 nucleotides: TGTGCCAGCAGCTTTCTGAGGACAGAAACCTACGAGCAGTACTTC. V and J are TRBV5-6 and TRBJ2-7; weak D call: TRBD1 (6 bases). Germline V gives CDR1 SGHDT, CDR2 YYEEEE. The V and J ends lost 2 bases and 2 bases respectively, with 14 bases between them. The CDR3 sequence is 15 residues long.

This clonotype was counted between two and nine times. The V gene is TRBV28, the J gene TRBJ2-3, with D perhaps matching TRBD1 or TRBD2 (6 bases each). The CDR3 is 14 amino acids. The V gene lost 3 bases and the J gene lost 4 bases, with 11 bases spanning the gap. Germline-derived CDR1 and CDR2 are MDHEN and SYDVKM. The CDR3 DNA follows: TGTGCCAGCAGTTTGGTGGGGGGCTCAGATACGCAGTATTTT. Translating it yields CASSLVGGSDTQYF.

This sequence joins TRBV11-3 and TRBJ1-2; 11 bases are a match to TRBD1. CDR1 is SGHNT, CDR2 YENEEA, per germline. V shed 5 bases, J shed 7 bases, and the junction held 6 bases outside the gene matches. CDR3 size: 14 residues. The CDR3 DNA follows: TGTGCCAGCAGCGAAGGACAGGGGGCGCCTGGCTACACCTTC. This encodes CASSEGQGAPGYTF. The complete variable domain, with remaining parts taken from reference TRBV11-3 and TRBJ1-2, reads EAGVVQSPRYKIIEKKQPVAFWCNPISGHNTLYWYLQNLGQGPELLIRYENEEAVDDSQLPKDRFSAERLKGVDSTLKIQPAELGDSAVYLCASSEGQGAPGYTFGSGTRLTVV.

The chain couples TRBV7-9 to TRBJ2-7, with 13 nucleotides matching TRBD2. V lost 3 bases and J lost 0; bases outside the gene matches: 8. CDR1 and CDR2 (germline): SEHNR, FQNEAQ (reference sequence). The length of the CDR3 is 18 residues. This CDR3 reads CASSFFGLAGDLSYEQYF. As DNA, the CDR3 is TGTGCCAGCAGCTTTTTCGGACTAGCGGGAGACCTCTCCTACGAGCAGTACTTC.

The chain is built from TRBV11-3 and TRBJ1-5, with D possibly TRBD1 on 6 matching bases. V dropped 5 bases and J dropped 2 bases, with 16 bases sitting between them. This CDR3 comprises 16 residues. Per germline, CDR1 SGHNT and CDR2 YENEEA. In nucleotides, the CDR3 is TGTGCCAGCAGCCAACAGGGCCCGCCGGGCAATCAGCCCCAGCATTTT. This codes for CASSQQGPPGNQPQHF. The full variable domain, its missing parts supplied by reference TRBV11-3 and TRBJ1-5, is EAGVVQSPRYKIIEKKQPVAFWCNPISGHNTLYWYLQNLGQGPELLIRYENEEAVDDSQLPKDRFSAERLKGVDSTLKIQPAELGDSAVYLCASSQQGPPGNQPQHFGDGTRLSIL.

This clonotype was seen once. This chain uses TRBV7-9 with TRBJ1-1, with a weak D call TRBD1 (5 bases). Germline-derived CDR1 and CDR2 are SEHNR and FQNEAQ (reference sequence). Trimming stripped 5 bases from V and 6 bases from J, with 16 bases between. The CDR3 contains 14 residues. CDR3 protein: CASSEYEGTPEAFF. The CDR3 region has the DNA TGTGCCAGCAGCGAATATGAAGGGACCCCTGAAGCTTTCTTT. The full variable domain, its missing parts supplied by reference TRBV7-9 and TRBJ1-1, is DTGVSQNPRHKITKRGQNVTFRCDPISEHNRLYWYRQTLGQGPEFLTYFQNEAQLEKSRLLSDRFSAERPKGSFSTLEIQRTEQGDSAMYLCASSEYEGTPEAFFGQGTRLTVV.

A note on this clonotype: The junction shows a germline mismatch at one end, possibly a read error. V gene TRBV27 combines with J gene TRBJ2-1, with 12 bases identical to TRBD2. Germline CDR1 is MNHEY and CDR2 is SMNVEV (reference sequence). The CDR3 extends over 14 amino acids. This chain's CDR3 is CTSRRLAGDFEQFF. The CDR3 nucleotides read TGTACCAGCAGGAGACTAGCGGGAGATTTTGAGCAGTTCTTC.

This sequence joins TRBV18 and TRBJ2-4; D is unresolved. This CDR3 region has 12 residues. The germline CDR1 and CDR2 sequences are KGHSH and LQKENI. Deletions cut 3 bases from V and 6 bases from J, with 6 bases between. The CDR3 bases are TGTGCCAGCTCACCTGTAGGAAACATTCAGTACTTC. Its protein is CASSPVGNIQYF.

The chain recombines TRBV18 with TRBJ2-3; 16 nucleotides agree with TRBD2. The trim removed 4 bases at V and 4 bases at J, leaving 5 bases unmatched. Germline V gene lookup returns CDR1 KGHSH and CDR2 LQKENI. The CDR3 totals 17 residues. The CDR3 DNA follows: TGTGCCAGCTCACGTCCCGGGACTAGCGGGAGGGCAGATACGCAGTATTTT. Protein: CASSRPGTSGRADTQYF. The whole variable domain, remainder taken from reference TRBV18 and TRBJ2-3, is NAGVMQNPRHLVRRRGQEARLRCSPMKGHSHVYWYRQLPEEGLKFMVYLQKENIIDESGMPKERFSAEFPKEGPSILRIQQVVRGDSAAYFCASSRPGTSGRADTQYFGPGTRLTVL.

The V and J genes are TRBV12-5 and TRBJ2-1; D is perhaps TRBD1 or TRBD2 (5 bases each). Trimming took 3 bases from V and 0 from J, leaving 9 bases between them. CDR1 is LGHNT and CDR2 is FRNRAP in the germline V gene. The CDR3 consists of 15 residues. This chain's CDR3 is CASGFAGTSYNEQFF. The CDR3, as DNA: TGTGCTAGTGGTTTTGCAGGGACCTCCTACAATGAGCAGTTCTTC.

About this clonotype: The junction differs from germline at one of its ends, possibly a read error. V is TRBV13 and J is TRBJ1-2, with 12 positions matching TRBD1. The germline gives CDR1 PRHDT, CDR2 FYEKMQ (reference sequence). This CDR3 contains 14 residues. The DNA for the CDR3 is TGTGCCAGCAGCTTGGGACAGGGGGCGGTTGGCTGCACCTTC. This sequence encodes CASSLGQGAVGCTF. The whole variable domain, remainder taken from reference TRBV13 and TRBJ1-2, is AAGVIQSPRHLIKEKRETATLKCYPIPRHDTVYWYQQGPGQDPQFLISFYEKMQSDKGSIPDRFSAQQFSDYHSELNMSSLELGDSALYFCASSLGQGAVGCTFGSGTRLTVV.

The CDR3 DNA is TGTGCCAGCAGCGAGCCCGGGACGTTCCAAGAGACCCAGTACTTC. The encoded protein is CASSEPGTFQETQYF. V is TRBV28 and J is TRBJ2-5; D tentatively fits TRBD1 or TRBD2 (5 bases each). Trimming cost V 6 bases and J 1 base, with 15 bases left between them. The CDR3 has 15 residues. The germline V gene encodes CDR1 MDHEN and CDR2 SYDVKM.

V and J are TRBV5-1 and TRBJ1-3; D is uncertain. V lost 4 bases and J 0 bases, leaving 14 bases between the germline ends. Germline values: CDR1 SGHRS, CDR2 YFSETQ. CDR3 length: 16 residues. The CDR3: CASSIGSQSSGNTIYF. The CDR3 nucleotides read TGCGCCAGCAGCATCGGGTCTCAAAGCTCTGGAAACACCATATATTTT.

This clonotype was counted at least ten times. This chain links TRBV18 with TRBJ2-5; D unclear. The CDR3 has 12 amino acids. Germline CDR1 and CDR2: KGHSH and LQKENI. The V gene lost 6 bases and the J gene lost 1 base, with 6 bases spanning the gap. The chain's CDR3 is CASSKGQETQYF. CDR3 in DNA: TGTGCCAGCTCCAAGGGCCAAGAGACCCAGTACTTC.

This rearrangement joins TRBV11-2 to TRBJ2-1; TRBD2 aligns across 11 bases. Germline V gives CDR1 SGHAT, CDR2 FQNNGV. J lost 10 bases, V lost 0 bases, and 8 bases had no gene match. The CDR3 loop spans 16 amino acids. The DNA for the CDR3 is TGTGCCAGCAGCTTAGAGGGTAGCGGGAGGGCGATCGAGCAGTTCTTC. As protein: CASSLEGSGRAIEQFF.

The gene calls are TRBV11-2 and TRBJ2-1; 8 bases agree with TRBD2. The end of the DNA fits TRBJ2-7 better, so the J call may be wrong. Per germline, CDR1 SGHAT and CDR2 FQNNGV. The CDR3 runs 17 residues. CDR3 region: CASSLRSGSDSYNEQYF. CDR3 nucleotides: TGTGCCAGCAGCCTTAGGAGCGGGAGTGATTCCTACAATGAGCAGTACTTC.

The chain carries TRBV5-1 and TRBJ2-5, with 10 bases matching TRBD1. The CDR3 has 15 amino acids. With 1 base clipped from V and 4 bases from J, the junction kept 4 bases outside the gene matches. Per germline, CDR1 SGHRS and CDR2 YFSETQ. CDR3 protein: CASSLQDRGLETQYF. CDR3 nucleotides: TGCGCCAGCAGCTTGCAAGACAGGGGGCTAGAGACCCAGTACTTC.

The V call is TRBV29-1, the J call TRBJ2-7, with D tentatively TRBD1 (6 bases). The CDR3 has 14 amino acids. The V gene lost 5 bases and the J gene lost 3 bases, with 17 bases spanning the gap. In germline, CDR1 is SQVTM, CDR2 ANQGSEA. The CDR3: CSVRTASEIYEQYF. The CDR3 bases are TGCAGCGTTCGGACAGCCTCAGAAATCTACGAGCAGTACTTC.

With regard to this clonotype: One junction end does not reproduce the germline sequence, and a read error may be involved. The rearrangement joins TRBV7-8 to TRBJ2-1; TRBD1 is a possible D gene (6 bases). Germline lookup yields CDR1 SGHVS and CDR2 FQNEAQ. There are 16 residues in the CDR3. The CDR3 DNA follows: TGTGCCGGCAGCTTAGCGAGCGGAGTGGGGGCCAATGAGCAGTTCTTC. Translating gives CAGSLASGVGANEQFF.

With respect to this clonotype: At one of its ends the junction is not consistent with the germline gene, which may arise from a read error. This chain links TRBV10-3 with TRBJ2-5; maybe TRBD1 (6 bases). This CDR3 has 14 amino acids. Germline V gives CDR1 ENHRY, CDR2 SYGVKD. CDR3 DNA sequence: TGTGCCGTCAGAACAGGGAATAACCAAGAGACCCAGTACTTC. Its protein is CAVRTGNNQETQYF.

The chain recombines TRBV10-3 with TRBJ2-5; the match to TRBD2 covers 8 bases. CDR3 size: 14 residues. Germline lookup yields CDR1 ENHRY and CDR2 SYGVKD. V lost 2 bases to trimming and J lost 3 bases; unmatched junction nucleotides: 2. The CDR3 loop is CAISEGLAEETQYF. The CDR3, as DNA: TGTGCCATCAGTGAGGGACTAGCAGAAGAGACCCAGTACTTC.

A few counts support this clonotype. The genes are TRBV6-1 and TRBJ2-1, with a weak D call TRBD2 (6 bases). The CDR3 contains 14 residues. V lost 10 bases, J lost 7 bases, and 20 bases lay in between. Germline CDR1 is MNHNS and CDR2 is SASEGT. CDR3 coding DNA: TGTGCCACCGGTGGCGGGAAACTCGGGAATGAGCAGTTCTTC. It specifies CATGGGKLGNEQFF.

A few counts support this clonotype. The rearrangement joins TRBV12-3 or TRBV12-4 to TRBJ2-5; D unclear. Trimming removed 7 bases at V and 11 bases at J, with 29 bases between. The CDR3 runs 16 residues. In nucleotides, the CDR3 is TGTGCCAGCACGAGTCCCCTAGGTGGACGTTCAAATGAGCAGTACTTC. Amino acid sequence: CASTSPLGGRSNEQYF.

The chain has TRBV7-8 and TRBJ2-5, with a possible D match to TRBD2 (5 bases). CDR3 length: 13 residues. V was cut by 8 bases and J by 5 bases, with 15 bases left in between. CDR1 and CDR2 (germline): SGHVS, FQNEAQ. In DNA form, the CDR3 reads TGTGCCAGCGGCTCCGACGGGGAGGAGACCCAGTACTTC. Translating it yields CASGSDGEETQYF.